This paragraph covers one T cell receptor (beta chain) sequence. Its antigen remains unidentified. The V gene lost 11 bases and the J gene lost 0 bases, with 16 bases spanning the gap. Germline V gene data show CDR1 as MNHEY and CDR2 as SMNVEV (reference sequence). This CDR3 has 15 amino acids. The authors prepared the TCRbeta library with unique molecular identifiers. TCRdb redid the calling of the PCR reads with MiXCR, one entry per CDR3 protein. The sample lists about 58,000 distinct CDR3 sequences; 44% were seen once. These data originate in a study of T-cell reconstitution after alpha-beta-depleted transplantation in children. Regarding the study as a whole: At day 60, the high TCRbeta diversity found in some patients originated from recipient T cells and thymic progenitors that had survived. It was reported that alpha-beta T cells came from several hundred expanded graft clones (about two months after transplant).

This sequence joins TRBV27 and TRBJ2-2; weak D call: TRBD1 (5 bases). This material consisted of PBMCs, mostly from graft donor cells, taken 360 days after TCRalphabeta/CD19-depleted stem cell transplant. This receptor was identified in a male patient aged 10 to 17 who had a stem cell transplant for acute lymphoblastic leukemia, so the T cells may come from the graft donor. The CDR3 nucleotides are TGTGCCTGTGGAAGGGGCGCCCCGAACACCGGGGAGCTGTTTTTT. Amino acids: CACGRGAPNTGELFF.